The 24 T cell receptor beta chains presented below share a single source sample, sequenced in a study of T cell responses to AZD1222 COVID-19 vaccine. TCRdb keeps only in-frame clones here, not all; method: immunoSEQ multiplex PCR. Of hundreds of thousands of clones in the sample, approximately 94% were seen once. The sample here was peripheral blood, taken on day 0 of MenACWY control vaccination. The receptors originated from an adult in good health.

In DNA form, the CDR3 reads TGTGCCAGCAGCCAAGATGGGGATCAGCCCCAGCATTTT. As protein: CASSQDGDQPQHF. The chain employs TRBV4-2 and TRBJ1-5; D ambiguous. The V end lost 0 bases, the J end lost 5 bases, and 5 bases lay between the germline ends. This CDR3 is 13 amino acids long. CDR1 and CDR2 from the germline V gene are LGHNA and YNFKEQ.

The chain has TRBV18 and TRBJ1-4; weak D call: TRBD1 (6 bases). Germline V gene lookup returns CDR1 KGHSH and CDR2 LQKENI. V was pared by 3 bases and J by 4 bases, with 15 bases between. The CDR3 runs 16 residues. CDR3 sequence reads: CASSPPDRTRNEKLFF. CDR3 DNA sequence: TGTGCCAGCTCACCTCCCGACAGGACTCGTAATGAAAAACTGTTTTTT.

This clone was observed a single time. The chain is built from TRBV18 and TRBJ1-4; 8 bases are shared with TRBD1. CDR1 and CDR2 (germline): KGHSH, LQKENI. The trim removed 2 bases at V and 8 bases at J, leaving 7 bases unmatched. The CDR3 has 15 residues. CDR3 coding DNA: TGTGCCAGCTCACCAATCAGGGGGCAAGGAGAAAAACTGTTTTTT. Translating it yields CASSPIRGQGEKLFF.

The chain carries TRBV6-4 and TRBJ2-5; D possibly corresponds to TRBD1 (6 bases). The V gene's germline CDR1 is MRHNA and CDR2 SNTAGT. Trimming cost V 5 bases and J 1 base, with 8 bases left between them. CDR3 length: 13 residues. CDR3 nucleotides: TGTGCCAGCAGTCGGGACACCCAAGAGACCCAGTACTTC. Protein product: CASSRDTQETQYF.

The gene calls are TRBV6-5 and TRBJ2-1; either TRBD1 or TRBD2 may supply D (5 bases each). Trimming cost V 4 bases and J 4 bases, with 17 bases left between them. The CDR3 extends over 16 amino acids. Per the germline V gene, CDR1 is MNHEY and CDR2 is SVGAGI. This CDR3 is CASSWSSRGGYNEQFF. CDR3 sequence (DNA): TGTGCCAGCAGTTGGTCGTCGAGGGGCGGATACAATGAGCAGTTCTTC.

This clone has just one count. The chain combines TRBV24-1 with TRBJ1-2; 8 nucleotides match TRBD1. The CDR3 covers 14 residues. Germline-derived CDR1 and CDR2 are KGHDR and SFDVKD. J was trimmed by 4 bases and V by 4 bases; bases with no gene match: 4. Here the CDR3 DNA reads TGTGCCACCAGTGAGACAGGGGCTTCCTATGGCTACACCTTC. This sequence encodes CATSETGASYGYTF.

The CDR3 nucleotides are TGTGCCAGCAGTTTACGGGAGGGCGGAAATTCACCCCTCCACTTT. It is translated as CASSLREGGNSPLHF. The chain couples TRBV27 to TRBJ1-6; no reliable D call. Trimming shortened V by 2 bases and J by 7 bases, and 12 bases separated the two germline ends. There are 15 residues in the CDR3. Germline lookup yields CDR1 MNHEY and CDR2 SMNVEV (reference sequence).

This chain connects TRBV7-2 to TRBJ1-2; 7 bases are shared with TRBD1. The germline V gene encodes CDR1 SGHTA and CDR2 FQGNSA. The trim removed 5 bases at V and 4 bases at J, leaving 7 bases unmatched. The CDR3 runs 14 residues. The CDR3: CASSQDRMSYGYTF. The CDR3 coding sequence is TGTGCCAGCAGCCAGGACAGGATGTCCTATGGCTACACCTTC.

CDR3 sequence reads: CASSSHLRGDSGYTF. The CDR3 DNA reads TGCGCCAGCAGCTCCCATCTAAGGGGAGACTCTGGCTACACCTTC. The chain joins TRBV5-1 to TRBJ1-2, with D possibly being TRBD1 (5 bases). The CDR3 totals 15 residues. V lost 3 bases to trimming and J lost 7 bases, with 19 bases between them. Germline CDR1 SGHRS, CDR2 YFSETQ. Drawing the rest from reference TRBV5-1 and TRBJ1-2, the complete variable domain is KAGVTQTPRYLIKTRGQQVTLSCSPISGHRSVSWYQQTPGQGLQFLFEYFSETQRNKGNFPGRFSGRQFSNSRSEMNVSTLELGDSALYLCASSSHLRGDSGYTFGSGTRLTVV.

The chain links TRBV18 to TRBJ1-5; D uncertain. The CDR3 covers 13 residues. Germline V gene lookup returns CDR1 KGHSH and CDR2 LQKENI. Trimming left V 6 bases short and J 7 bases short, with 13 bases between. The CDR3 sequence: CASSAGAEQPQHF. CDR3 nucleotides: TGTGCCAGCTCCGCCGGAGCAGAACAGCCCCAGCATTTT.

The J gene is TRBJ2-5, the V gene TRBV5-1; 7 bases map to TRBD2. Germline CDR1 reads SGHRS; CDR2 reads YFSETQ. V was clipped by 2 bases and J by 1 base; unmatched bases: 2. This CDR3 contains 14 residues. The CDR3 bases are TGCGCCAGCAGCTTCTCGGGGGGCCAAGAGACCCAGTACTTC. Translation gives CASSFSGGQETQYF.

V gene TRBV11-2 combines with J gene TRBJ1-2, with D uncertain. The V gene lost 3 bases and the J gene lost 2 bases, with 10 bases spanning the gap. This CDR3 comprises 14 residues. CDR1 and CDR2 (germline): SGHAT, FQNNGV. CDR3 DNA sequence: TGTGCCAGCAGCTTGTCCCCACAGAACTATGGCTACACCTTC. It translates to CASSLSPQNYGYTF.

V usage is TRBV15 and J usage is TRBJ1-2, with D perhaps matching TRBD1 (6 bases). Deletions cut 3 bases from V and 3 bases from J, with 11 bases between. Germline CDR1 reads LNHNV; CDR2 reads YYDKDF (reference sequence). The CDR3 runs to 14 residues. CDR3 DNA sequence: TGTGCCACCAGCAGTTCCGACAGGTACTATGGCTACACCTTC. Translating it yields CATSSSDRYYGYTF.

Written as DNA, the CDR3 is TGTGCCAGCAGGGCGAGAAGGGGACAGGGTGATATAGCTGAAGCTTTCTTT. This codes for CASRARRGQGDIAEAFF. The chain has TRBV2 and TRBJ1-1; TRBD1 matches 9 bases. V dropped 6 bases and J dropped 6; count of bases not matched to a gene: 17. CDR3 length equals 17 residues. Germline CDR1 is SNHLY and CDR2 is FYNNEI.

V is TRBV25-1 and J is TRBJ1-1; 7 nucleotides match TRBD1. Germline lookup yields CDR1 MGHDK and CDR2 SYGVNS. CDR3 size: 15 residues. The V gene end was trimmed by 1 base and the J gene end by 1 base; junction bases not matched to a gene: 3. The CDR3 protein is CASSEFDRANTEAFF. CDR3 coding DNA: TGTGCCAGCAGTGAATTCGACAGGGCGAACACTGAAGCTTTCTTT.

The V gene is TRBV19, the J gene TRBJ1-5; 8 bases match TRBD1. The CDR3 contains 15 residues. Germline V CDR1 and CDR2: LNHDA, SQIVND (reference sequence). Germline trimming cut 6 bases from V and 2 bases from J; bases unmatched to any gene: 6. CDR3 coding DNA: TGTGCCAGTAGCTCCGCAGGGGGCGGCAATCAGCCCCAGCATTTT. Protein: CASSSAGGGNQPQHF.

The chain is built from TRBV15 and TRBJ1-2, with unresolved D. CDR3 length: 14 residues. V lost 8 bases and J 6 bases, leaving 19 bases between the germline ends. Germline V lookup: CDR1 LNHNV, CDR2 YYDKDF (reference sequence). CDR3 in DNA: TGTGCCACCTGGGAGGATTCGAAGCGGGATGGCTACACCTTC. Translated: CATWEDSKRDGYTF.

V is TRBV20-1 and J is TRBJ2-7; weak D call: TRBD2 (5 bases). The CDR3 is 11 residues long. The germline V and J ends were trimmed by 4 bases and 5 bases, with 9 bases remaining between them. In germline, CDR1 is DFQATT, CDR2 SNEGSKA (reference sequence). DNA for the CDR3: TGCAGTGCTATAGGACTGAACGAGCAGTACTTC. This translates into CSAIGLNEQYF.

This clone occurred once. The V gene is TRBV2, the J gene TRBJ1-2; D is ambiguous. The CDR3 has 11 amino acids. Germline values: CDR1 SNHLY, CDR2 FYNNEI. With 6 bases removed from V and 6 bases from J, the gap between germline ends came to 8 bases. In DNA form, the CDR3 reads TGTGCCAGCAGGGCAGGACATGGCTACACCTTC. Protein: CASRAGHGYTF.

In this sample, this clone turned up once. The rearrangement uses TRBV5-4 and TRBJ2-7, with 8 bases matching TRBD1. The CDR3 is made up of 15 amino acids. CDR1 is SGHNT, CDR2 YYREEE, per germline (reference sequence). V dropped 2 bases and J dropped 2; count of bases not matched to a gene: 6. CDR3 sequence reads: CASSLGRGRAYEQYF. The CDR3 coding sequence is TGTGCCAGCAGCTTAGGCAGGGGGCGAGCCTACGAGCAGTACTTC.

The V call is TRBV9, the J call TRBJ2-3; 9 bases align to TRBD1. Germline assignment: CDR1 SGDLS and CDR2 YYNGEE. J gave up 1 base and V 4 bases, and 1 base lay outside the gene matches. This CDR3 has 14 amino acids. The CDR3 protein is CASSRTGGTDTQYF. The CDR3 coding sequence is TGTGCCAGCAGCCGGACAGGGGGCACAGATACGCAGTATTTT.

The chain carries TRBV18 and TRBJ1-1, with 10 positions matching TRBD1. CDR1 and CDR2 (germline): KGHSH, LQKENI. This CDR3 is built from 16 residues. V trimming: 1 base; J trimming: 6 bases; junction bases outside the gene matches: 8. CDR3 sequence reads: CASSPRSGTGASEAFF. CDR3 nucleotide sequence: TGTGCCAGCTCACCACGATCCGGGACAGGGGCGTCTGAAGCTTTCTTT.

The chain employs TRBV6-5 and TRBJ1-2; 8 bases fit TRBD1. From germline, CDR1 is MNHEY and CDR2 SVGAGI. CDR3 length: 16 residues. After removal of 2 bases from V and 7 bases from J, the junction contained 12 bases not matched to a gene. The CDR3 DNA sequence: TGTGCCAGCAGTTACCGTACGGGACAGGTGGGAGGTGGCTACACCTTC. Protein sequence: CASSYRTGQVGGGYTF.

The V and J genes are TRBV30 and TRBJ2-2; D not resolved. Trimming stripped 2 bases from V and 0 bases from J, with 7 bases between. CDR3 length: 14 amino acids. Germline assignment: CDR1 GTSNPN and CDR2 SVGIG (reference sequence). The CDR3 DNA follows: TGTGCCTGGAGTCTACAGTCGAACACCGGGGAGCTGTTTTTT. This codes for CAWSLQSNTGELFF.